This is a list of T cell receptor beta chains from one sample in a study of CD8 T cells in Susac syndrome. MiXCR was run by TCRdb on the immunoSEQ multiplex PCR reads, yielding one entry per CDR3 protein. The data contain 160,000 or so distinct CDR3 sequences, about 95% of them seen just once; the ten biggest clones take up approximately 0.15%. The specimen was CD8+ T cells from PBMCs. The origin of the receptors is a human donor with multiple sclerosis. Both conserved end residues are part of each CDR3. Fields, in order: J gene, D gene, V gene, clone size, CDR3 DNA, CDR3 protein. A D gene is named only where the DNA matches it firmly. Size is stated for part of the rows, as once, few or many counts, or as a class when the clone is expanded.

TRBJ2-2,TRBD1,TRBV12-3/TRBV12-4,NA,TGTGCCAGCCTCCCAGGGACAGAGAACACCGGGGAGCTGTTTTTT,CASLPGTENTGELFF
TRBJ2-3,NA,TRBV13,NA,TGTGCCAGCAGCTTATACAGGGAGGGAGATACGCAGTATTTT,CASSLYREGDTQYF
TRBJ1-5,NA,TRBV7-9,NA,TGTGCCAGCAGCTTTAGCGGGAATAGCAATCAGCCCCAGCATTTT,CASSFSGNSNQPQHF
TRBJ2-5,NA,TRBV20-1,NA,TGCAGTGCTGGGGGGACACTCGACGCACGTTTTCAAGAGACCCAGTACTTC,CSAGGTLDARFQETQYF
TRBJ1-4,NA,TRBV5-1,NA,TGCGCCAGCAGCCCGAACCTGGTTTCTGATGAAAAACTGTTTTTT,CASSPNLVSDEKLFF
TRBJ2-7,NA,TRBV29-1,NA,TGCAGCGTTGAAGTCCCTGGGGGAGAGCAGTACTTC,CSVEVPGGEQYF
TRBJ2-1,TRBD2,TRBV5-1,NA,TGCGCCAGCAGCTTGCTAGCGGGGGGGCCTGCAGCTGAGCAGTTCTTC,CASSLLAGGPAAEQFF
TRBJ2-7,NA,TRBV5-1,NA,TGCGCCAGCAGCTTGGAGGGGGGTTCCTACGAGCAGTACTTC,CASSLEGGSYEQYF
TRBJ2-3,NA,TRBV7-9,NA,TGTGCCAGCAGCTATACTAACACAGATACGCAGTATTTT,CASSYTNTDTQYF
TRBJ2-5,NA,TRBV29-1,NA,TGCAGCGTCGGCGGGGTTCAAGAGACCCAGTACTTC,CSVGGVQETQYF
TRBJ2-5,NA,TRBV30,once,TGTGCCTGGAAAGCGGAACAAGAGACCCAGTACTTC,CAWKAEQETQYF
TRBJ2-1,NA,TRBV6-5,NA,TGTGCCAGCAGTTACTTGGCGGGGTCGTCCTACAATGAGCAGTTCTTC,CASSYLAGSSYNEQFF
TRBJ1-1,NA,TRBV3-1,NA,TGTGCCAGCAGCGAAAACAGGGCCTTCACTGAAGCTTTCTTT,CASSENRAFTEAFF
TRBJ1-2,TRBD1,TRBV6-5,NA,TGTGCCAGCAGTTCCCCGGGACAGGGATTAAACTATGGCTACACCTTC,CASSSPGQGLNYGYTF
TRBJ2-5,TRBD2,TRBV7-9,NA,TGTGCCAGCAGCCCAACCCTACTAGCGGGGGAGGGGAAGACCCAGTACTTC,CASSPTLLAGEGKTQYF
TRBJ1-2,TRBD1,TRBV15,NA,TGTGCCGCTGGGACAGCGGAAGCTTATGGCTACACCTTC,CAAGTAEAYGYTF
TRBJ1-2,TRBD1,TRBV9,NA,TGTGCCAGCAGCGTAGGGACAGGGACTTTCTATGGCTACACCTTC,CASSVGTGTFYGYTF
TRBJ2-3,NA,TRBV3-1,once,TGTGCCAGCAGCCACCCCTCCACAGATACGCAGTATTTT,CASSHPSTDTQYF
TRBJ2-2,NA,TRBV29-1,NA,TGCAGCGTTGTCCAAGACACCGGGGAGCTGTTTTTT,CSVVQDTGELFF
TRBJ1-2,NA,TRBV9,NA,TGTGCCAGCAGCGCTGAGCCGTTTTCCCTTACGTCGTATGGCTACACCTTC,CASSAEPFSLTSYGYTF
TRBJ2-2,NA,TRBV20-1,once,TGCAGTGCTAGAGATCCGAGGGACACCACGAACACCGGGGAGCTGTTTTTT,CSARDPRDTTNTGELFF
TRBJ2-4,NA,TRBV3-1,NA,TGTGCCAGCAGCCGGGGTACACTGGGCAAAAACATTCAGTACTTC,CASSRGTLGKNIQYF
TRBJ1-1,NA,TRBV11-2,NA,TGTGCCAGCAGCTCCCAGGGGCCTAACACTGAAGCTTTCTTT,CASSSQGPNTEAFF
TRBJ2-1,NA,TRBV27,NA,TGTGCCAGCAATCCTCCAGGGTACAATGAGCAGTTCTTC,CASNPPGYNEQFF
TRBJ2-7,NA,TRBV6-5,NA,TGTGCCAGCAGTTACTCGGGTGAAGAGCAGTACTTC,CASSYSGEEQYF
TRBJ1-2,NA,TRBV30,NA,TGTGCCTGGAGTGTACTACGGGGGGACTATGGCTACACCTTC,CAWSVLRGDYGYTF
TRBJ1-2,NA,TRBV29-1,NA,TGCAGCGTTGAAGGGGAACTTACAGAGGGCTATGGCTACACCTTC,CSVEGELTEGYGYTF
TRBJ1-5,NA,TRBV24-1,NA,TGTGCCACCAGTGCGTACGGGCAGCCCCAGCATTTT,CATSAYGQPQHF
TRBJ1-5,NA,TRBV13,NA,TGTGCCAGCAGCCCGGGTGGGGGAGAGCCCCAGCATTTT,CASSPGGGEPQHF
TRBJ1-1,NA,TRBV7-8,NA,TGTGCCAGCAGCTTGGGGCCGGACGAGAACACTGAAGCTTTCTTT,CASSLGPDENTEAFF
TRBJ1-1,NA,TRBV27,NA,TGTGCCAGCAGTCCTCGTAGTGAGGACACTGAAGCTTTCTTT,CASSPRSEDTEAFF
TRBJ2-5,TRBD2,TRBV12-3/TRBV12-4,once,TGTGCCAGCAGTCAATTGGGGGGGGACGGGGAGACCCAGTACTTC,CASSQLGGDGETQYF
TRBJ1-4,NA,TRBV30,NA,TGTGCCTGGAGTGCCCCCGTGGTAGGGGTGGATGAAAAACTGTTTTTT,CAWSAPVVGVDEKLFF
TRBJ2-5,TRBD1,TRBV9,NA,TGTGCCAGCAGCCCCCGGGACAGGGGGCCTCTGAAGACCCAGTACTTC,CASSPRDRGPLKTQYF
TRBJ1-1,NA,TRBV6-5,NA,TGTGCCAGCAGTTACGGTGGGGGAACTGAAGCTTTCTTT,CASSYGGGTEAFF
TRBJ2-7,NA,TRBV29-1,NA,TGCAGCGTTGAGGCCGGGGACGGTTTCTACGAGCAGTACTTC,CSVEAGDGFYEQYF
TRBJ2-5,TRBD1,TRBV4-1,NA,TGCGCCAGCAGCCAAGAGGGGGAGTTTGGACAGGGAGGAGAGACCCAGTACTTC,CASSQEGEFGQGGETQYF
TRBJ2-2,TRBD1,TRBV7-9,NA,TGTGCCAGCAGCGCTCCGGGACAGGCCACCGGGGAGCTGTTTTTT,CASSAPGQATGELFF
TRBJ2-4,NA,TRBV5-6,once,TGTGCCAGCAGCTTCGGGGAGAACATTCAGTACTTC,CASSFGENIQYF
TRBJ2-5,NA,TRBV28,NA,TGTGCCAGCGAACGGCAGCCTCAAGAGACCCAGTACTTC,CASERQPQETQYF
TRBJ2-1,NA,TRBV12-3/TRBV12-4,NA,TGTGCCAGCAGTTTGAGGCAGGTCGAGCAGTTCTTC,CASSLRQVEQFF
TRBJ2-7,NA,TRBV29-1,NA,TGCAGCGTTGGCCTCCCCGGGGTTACATCCTACGAGCAGTACTTC,CSVGLPGVTSYEQYF
TRBJ1-1,NA,TRBV29-1,NA,TGCAGCGTCCCTTCAGGGCAGATCACTGAAGCTTTCTTT,CSVPSGQITEAFF
TRBJ1-3,NA,TRBV15,NA,TGTGCCACCACCGCGGGGACCTCTGGAAACACCATATATTTT,CATTAGTSGNTIYF
TRBJ2-1,TRBD1,TRBV6-5,NA,TGTGCCAGCAGTTACGGGGACAGGCGATACAATGAGCAGTTCTTC,CASSYGDRRYNEQFF